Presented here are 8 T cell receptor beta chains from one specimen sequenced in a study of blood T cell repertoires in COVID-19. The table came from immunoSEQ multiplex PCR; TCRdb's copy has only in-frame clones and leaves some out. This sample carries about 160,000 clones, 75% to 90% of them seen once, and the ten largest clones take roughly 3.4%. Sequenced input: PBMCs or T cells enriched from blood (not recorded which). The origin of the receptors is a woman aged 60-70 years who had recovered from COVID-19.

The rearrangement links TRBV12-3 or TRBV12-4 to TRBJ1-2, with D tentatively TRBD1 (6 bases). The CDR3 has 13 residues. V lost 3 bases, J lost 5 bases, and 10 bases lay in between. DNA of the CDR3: TGTGCCAGCAGTTTGTGGCAGGGGTATGGCTACACCTTC. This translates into CASSLWQGYGYTF.

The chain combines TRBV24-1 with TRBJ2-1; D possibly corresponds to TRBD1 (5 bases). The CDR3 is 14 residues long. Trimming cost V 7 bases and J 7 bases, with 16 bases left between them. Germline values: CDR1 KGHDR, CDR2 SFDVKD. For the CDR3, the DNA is TGTGCCACCAGCACAGGTAGGGGCTGGAATGAGCAGTTCTTC. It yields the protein CATSTGRGWNEQFF.

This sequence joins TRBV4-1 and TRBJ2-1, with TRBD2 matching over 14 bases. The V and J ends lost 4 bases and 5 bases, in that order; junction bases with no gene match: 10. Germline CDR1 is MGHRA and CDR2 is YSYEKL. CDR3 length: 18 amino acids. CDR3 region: CASSPRTSGGMIDNEQFF. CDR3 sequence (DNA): TGCGCCAGCAGCCCCCGGACTAGCGGGGGGATGATCGACAATGAGCAGTTCTTC.

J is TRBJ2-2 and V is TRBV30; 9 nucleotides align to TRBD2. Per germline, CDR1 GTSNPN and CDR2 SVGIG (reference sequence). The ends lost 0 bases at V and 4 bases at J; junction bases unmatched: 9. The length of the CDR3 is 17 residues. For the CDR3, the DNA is TGTGCCTGGAGTGTAACTCAAGCGGGGGGTCTCACCGGGGAGCTGTTTTTT. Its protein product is CAWSVTQAGGLTGELFF. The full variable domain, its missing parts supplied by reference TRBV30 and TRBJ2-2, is SQTIHQWPATLVQPVGSPLSLECTVEGTSNPNLYWYRQAAGRGLQLLFYSVGIGQISSEVPQNLSASRPQDRQFILSSKKLLLSDSGFYLCAWSVTQAGGLTGELFFGEGSRLTVL.

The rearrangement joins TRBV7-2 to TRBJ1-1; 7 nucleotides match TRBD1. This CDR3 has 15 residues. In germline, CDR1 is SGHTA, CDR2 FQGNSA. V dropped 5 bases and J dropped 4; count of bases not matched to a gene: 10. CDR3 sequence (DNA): TGTGCCAGCAGCACTCAGACAGGGAGTACCACTGAAGCTTTCTTT. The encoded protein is CASSTQTGSTTEAFF.

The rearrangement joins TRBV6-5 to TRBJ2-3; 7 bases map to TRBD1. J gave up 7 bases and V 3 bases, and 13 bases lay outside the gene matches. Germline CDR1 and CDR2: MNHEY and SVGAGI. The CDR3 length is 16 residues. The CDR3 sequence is CASSYSQSSQGYTQYF. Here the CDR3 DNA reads TGTGCCAGCAGTTATTCCCAATCATCACAGGGGTATACGCAGTATTTT.

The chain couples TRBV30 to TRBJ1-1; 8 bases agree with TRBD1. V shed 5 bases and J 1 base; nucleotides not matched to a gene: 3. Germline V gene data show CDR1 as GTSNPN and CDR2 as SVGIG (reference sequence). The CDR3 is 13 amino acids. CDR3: CAWWTGPNTEAFF. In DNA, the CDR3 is TGTGCCTGGTGGACAGGGCCGAACACTGAAGCTTTCTTT.

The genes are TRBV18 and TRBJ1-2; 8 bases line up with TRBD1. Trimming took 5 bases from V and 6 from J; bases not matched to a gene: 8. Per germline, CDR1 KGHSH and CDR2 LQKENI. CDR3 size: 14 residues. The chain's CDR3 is CASSKGQGVDGYTF. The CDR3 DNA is TGTGCCAGCTCAAAAGGACAGGGCGTCGATGGCTACACCTTC.